This section outlines one T cell receptor (beta chain) sequence together with its context. The entry originates in a study of blood T cell repertoires in COVID-19. Germline V gene data show CDR1 as SGHRS and CDR2 as YFSETQ. J lost 8 bases, V lost 0 bases, and 15 bases had no gene match. The CDR3 consists of 19 residues. The method was immunoSEQ multiplex PCR; TCRdb's version includes in-frame clones alone and lacks a portion of them. The data contain around 130,000 clones, roughly 80% of them singletons. This chain joins TRBV5-1 and TRBJ2-2; 11 nucleotides line up with TRBD2. The TCR originated in a human donor in a cohort sampled during active COVID-19. Material for sequencing was peripheral blood. The CDR3 is CASSLAGTSGTPQLGELFF. The CDR3 DNA reads as TGCGCCAGCAGCTTGGCCGGGACTAGCGGCACACCCCAACTGGGGGAGCTGTTTTTT. The full variable domain, with the rest looked up from reference TRBV5-1 and TRBJ2-2, is KAGVTQTPRYLIKTRGQQVTLSCSPISGHRSVSWYQQTPGQGLQFLFEYFSETQRNKGNFPGRFSGRQFSNSRSEMNVSTLELGDSALYLCASSLAGTSGTPQLGELFFGEGSRLTVL.